This T cell receptor beta chain was observed in a study of CXCR3 chemokines and chemotherapy response in bladder cancer. The length of the CDR3 is 14 residues. CDR1 and CDR2 from the germline V gene are LNHDA and SQIVND (reference sequence). V lost 6 bases to trimming and J lost 6 bases, with 12 bases between them. This clonotype counts as medium-sized. Each CDR3 protein is one row after TCRdb ran MiXCR on the PCR reads. The data show about 3,500 distinct CDR3 sequences, approximately 26% seen once. The sample was acquired from a patient whose treatment included neoadjuvant chemotherapy. The chain uses TRBV19 and TRBJ1-6; D may be TRBD1 (5 bases). This TCR came from a human donor with bladder cancer that did not respond to neoadjuvant chemotherapy. CDR3 region: CASSPGGSNSPLHF. Written as DNA, the CDR3 is TGTGCCAGTAGCCCGGGGGGGTCTAATTCACCCCTCCACTTT.